The clone carrying this T cell receptor beta chain has more than one count but fewer than ten. This record comes from a study of early T cells in non-severe SARS-CoV-2 infection. The overall study: Sequenced material consisted of bulk RNA (from unsorted whole blood), and chains were unpaired.

The protocol attached unique molecular identifiers to individual cDNA molecules. TCRdb passed the 5' RACE reads through MiXCR, listing each CDR3 protein once. The sample records roughly 56,000 distinct CDR3 sequences, roughly a tenth being singletons. In germline, CDR1 is MNHEY, CDR2 SVGAGI. This CDR3 region has 17 residues. V was cut by 0 bases and J by 8 bases, with 22 bases left in between. This clonotype was sampled from an adult who was a healthcare worker with PCR-confirmed SARS-CoV-2 infection or an uninfected control (not recorded which). The source material was whole blood. This chain connects TRBV6-5 to TRBJ1-2, with D unresolved. The CDR3 coding sequence is TGTGCCAGCAGTTACTCGAGTAATGGGAACGGGGTAGGAGGCTACACCTTC. Amino acids: CASSYSSNGNGVGGYTF.